This is a list of T cell receptor beta chains from one sample in a study of OX40 agonist ivuxolimab in advanced cancers. The table came from immunoSEQ multiplex PCR; TCRdb's copy has only in-frame clones and leaves some out. The sample has 75,000 to 90,000 clones; roughly 90% are singletons. The specimen comprised CD4+ or CD8+ T cells sorted from blood, sampled in a trial of the OX40 agonist ivuxolimab. These TCRs come from an adult with an advanced solid tumor such as melanoma, head and neck, liver or kidney cancer. CDR3s include the opening cysteine and the closing phenylalanine or tryptophan. Fields, in order: D gene, J gene, V gene, clone size, CDR3 protein, CDR3 DNA. The D gene is left open where the match is weak. A row's size may be missing; if present it is once, few, many or a size class.

- TRBJ2-3 TRBV13 - CASSPSSRQRVTDTQYF TGTGCCAGCAGCCCCTCCTCCCGGCAGCGCGTCACAGATACGCAGTATTTT
TRBD1 TRBJ2-2 TRBV5-1 - CASSLGTGRGTGELFF TGCGCCAGCAGCTTGGGGACAGGCCGAGGCACCGGGGAGCTGTTTTTT
- TRBJ2-5 TRBV20-1 - CSARDWETQYF TGCAGTGCTAGAGATTGGGAGACCCAGTACTTC
- TRBJ2-7 TRBV5-1 once CASSLASASYEQYF TGCGCCAGCAGCCTAGCGTCAGCGTCCTACGAGCAGTACTTC
TRBD2 TRBJ2-7 TRBV11-2 - CASKSGTSGSFAYF TGTGCCAGCAAGTCGGGGACTAGCGGGAGTTTTGCGTACTTC
- TRBJ2-7 TRBV9 - CASSVGELHEQYF TGTGCCAGCAGCGTAGGGGAGTTACACGAGCAGTACTTC
TRBD2 TRBJ2-3 TRBV5-1 - CASSLLLAGGTDTQYF TGCGCCAGCAGCTTGCTCCTAGCGGGAGGCACAGATACGCAGTATTTT
- TRBJ2-2 TRBV9 once CASSPTQQARGGELFF TGTGCCAGCAGCCCGACCCAACAGGCTCGGGGCGGGGAGCTGTTTTTT
- TRBJ2-7 TRBV11-2 - CASSLVIAVPAYEQYF TGTGCCAGCAGCTTAGTTATCGCCGTCCCCGCCTACGAGCAGTACTTC
TRBD2 TRBJ2-7 TRBV14 once CASSLTSGSVYEQYF TGTGCCAGCAGCCTTACTAGCGGGAGTGTCTACGAGCAGTACTTC
TRBD2 TRBJ2-2 TRBV7-2 - CASSFLVGGSSTGELFF TGTGCCAGCAGCTTTTTAGTTGGCGGGAGCAGTACCGGGGAGCTGTTTTTT
- TRBJ2-3 TRBV7-9 - CASSLVDYTDTQYF TGTGCCAGCAGCTTAGTGGACTACACAGATACGCAGTATTTT
TRBD1 TRBJ1-1 TRBV18 - CASSPQGADTEAFF TGTGCCAGCTCACCACAGGGGGCTGACACTGAAGCTTTCTTT
TRBD2 TRBJ2-3 TRBV4-3 - CASSSTSGSTDTQYF TGCGCCAGCAGCTCTACTAGCGGTAGCACAGATACGCAGTATTTT
- TRBJ1-5 TRBV5-1 - CASSQKCGGGGPYSNQPQHF TGCGCCAGCAGCCAAAAATGCGGGGGCGGGGGACCTTATAGCAATCAGCCCCAGCATTTT
- TRBJ2-5 TRBV21-1 - CASNTRDGGEGETQYF TGTGCCAGCAACACCCGAGATGGGGGGGAGGGGGAGACCCAGTACTTC
- TRBJ2-5 TRBV28 - CASSPGWRLLEQETQYF TGTGCCAGCAGTCCTGGCTGGAGACTCCTGGAACAAGAGACCCAGTACTTC
- TRBJ2-7 TRBV28 - CASSLAGGSYEQYF TGTGCCAGCAGTTTGGCCGGCGGCTCCTACGAGCAGTACTTC
- TRBJ2-5 TRBV10-3 - CAISRTAGPPPGTQYF TGTGCCATCAGTAGGACAGCGGGTCCCCCCCCGGGGACCCAGTACTTC
- TRBJ1-3 TRBV19 - CASSILSGTSGNTIYF TGTGCCAGTAGTATATTATCCGGGACCTCTGGAAACACCATATATTTT
TRBD2 TRBJ2-1 TRBV7-2 - CASSSTPAGGGGQFF TGTGCCAGCAGCTCCACCCCAGCGGGGGGAGGTGGGCAGTTCTTC
TRBD1 TRBJ2-5 TRBV19 - CASSSLGTGGETQYF TGTGCCAGTAGTAGCCTGGGGACAGGGGGAGAGACCCAGTACTTC
- TRBJ1-2 TRBV18 - CASSLNSATNYGYTF TGTGCCAGCTCCCTAAATTCGGCAACTAACTATGGCTACACCTTC
TRBD2 TRBJ2-1 TRBV5-1 - CASSYGTSGSNEQFF TGCGCCAGCAGCTACGGGACTAGCGGGAGCAATGAGCAGTTCTTC
- TRBJ1-5 TRBV5-1 - CASSLGASRQPQHF TGCGCCAGCAGCTTGGGTGCCAGCCGACAGCCCCAGCATTTT
- TRBJ1-2 TRBV15 - CATSRDFGRQAGYTF TGTGCCACCAGCAGAGATTTTGGGAGACAGGCTGGCTACACCTTC
- TRBJ1-2 TRBV30 - CACLVRENGYTF TGTGCCTGCCTGGTCAGGGAGAATGGCTACACCTTC
- TRBJ2-1 TRBV6-4 - CASSVGRGRHEQFF TGTGCCAGCAGTGTTGGCAGGGGTAGGCATGAGCAGTTCTTC
- TRBJ2-7 TRBV7-2 - CASSQARASGYEQYF TGTGCCAGCAGCCAAGCCCGTGCTAGTGGGTACGAGCAGTACTTC
- TRBJ2-1 TRBV12-5 - CASGLELAAEQFF TGTGCTAGTGGTTTGGAACTAGCAGCAGAGCAGTTCTTC
- TRBJ1-2 TRBV5-6 - CASSQGTFGYTF TGTGCCAGCAGCCAGGGGACATTTGGCTACACCTTC
- TRBJ2-4 TRBV7-2 - CASSLRGGVNIQYF TGTGCCAGCAGCCTAAGGGGGGGCGTTAACATTCAGTACTTC
TRBD1 TRBJ2-7 TRBV7-9 - CASSGRDRELGEQYF TGTGCCAGCAGCGGGCGGGACAGGGAATTGGGCGAGCAGTACTTC
- TRBJ2-5 TRBV11-2 - CATSGSGQETQYF TGTGCCACCTCGGGGAGCGGACAAGAGACCCAGTACTTC
TRBD1 TRBJ2-1 TRBV4-1 - CASSLRDRSYNEQFF TGCGCCAGCAGCCTCCGGGACAGGAGCTACAATGAGCAGTTCTTC
- TRBJ2-1 TRBV6-4 - CASSEVRDGANGQFF TGTGCCAGCAGTGAAGTCCGGGACGGTGCCAATGGTCAGTTCTTC
TRBD1 TRBJ2-4 TRBV19 - CASSMGGQGKNIQYF TGTGCCAGTAGTATGGGGGGACAGGGGAAAAACATTCAGTACTTC
TRBD2 TRBJ2-7 TRBV7-3 - CASSLRASGTYEQYF TGTGCCAGCAGCTTAAGGGCTAGCGGGACCTACGAGCAGTACTTC
TRBD1 TRBJ2-3 TRBV10-3 - CAINSRGPGGRQYF TGTGCCATCAATAGCAGGGGGCCGGGCGGTCGGCAGTATTTT
TRBD1 TRBJ2-3 TRBV7-2 - CASSFRTGGTDTQYF TGTGCCAGCAGCTTCAGGACAGGGGGCACAGATACGCAGTATTTT
- TRBJ2-3 TRBV7-9 - CASRQVFRSADTQYF TGTGCCAGCCGGCAGGTATTCCGGTCCGCAGATACGCAGTATTTT
- TRBJ2-5 TRBV19 - CASRTNRGETQYF TGTGCCAGTAGAACAAATAGAGGAGAGACCCAGTACTTC
- TRBJ1-2 TRBV19 - CASSAGGQWGEGYTF TGTGCCAGTAGCGCCGGCGGACAGTGGGGGGAAGGCTACACCTTC
- TRBJ1-5 TRBV30 - CAWSGPGPGSNQPQHF TGTGCCTGGAGTGGGCCGGGACCGGGAAGCAATCAGCCCCAGCATTTT
- TRBJ2-1 TRBV28 - CASSSPGSGVTEQFF TGTGCCAGCAGTTCCCCAGGGTCGGGGGTGACTGAGCAGTTCTTC
- TRBJ2-7 TRBV19 - CASSTLAHTEQYF TGTGCCAGTAGTACTCTGGCCCACACCGAGCAGTACTTC
- TRBJ2-7 TRBV6-1 - CASSEPGLNSYEQYF TGTGCCAGCAGTGAACCTGGTTTGAACTCCTACGAGCAGTACTTC
- TRBJ2-3 TRBV4-2 - CASSQDHLTDTQYF TGTGCCAGCAGCCAAGATCATTTGACAGATACGCAGTATTTT
- TRBJ2-1 TRBV5-1 - CASSRVGRAVVGEQFF TGCGCCAGCAGCAGGGTGGGGCGTGCCGTCGTGGGTGAGCAGTTCTTC
TRBD2 TRBJ2-7 TRBV10-3 - CAISEWEGSYEQYF TGTGCCATCAGTGAGTGGGAGGGATCCTACGAGCAGTACTTC
TRBD1 TRBJ1-2 TRBV27 - CASRITGVYGYTF TGTGCCAGCAGAATAACAGGGGTCTATGGCTACACCTTC
TRBD1 TRBJ2-2 TRBV18 - CASSPNRGFTGELFF TGTGCCAGCTCACCTAACAGGGGATTCACCGGGGAGCTGTTTTTT